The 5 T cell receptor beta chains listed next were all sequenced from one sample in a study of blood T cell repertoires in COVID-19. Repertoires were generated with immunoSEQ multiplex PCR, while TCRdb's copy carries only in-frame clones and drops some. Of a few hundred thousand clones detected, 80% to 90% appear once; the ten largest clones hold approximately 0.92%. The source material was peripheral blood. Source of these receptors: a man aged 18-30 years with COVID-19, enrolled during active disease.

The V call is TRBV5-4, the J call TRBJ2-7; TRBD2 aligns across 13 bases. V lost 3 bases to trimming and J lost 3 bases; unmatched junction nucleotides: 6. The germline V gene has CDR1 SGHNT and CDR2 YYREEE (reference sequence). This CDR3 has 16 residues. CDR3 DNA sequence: TGTGCCAGCAGCTCGTCCGGGACTAGCGGGGTCTACGAGCAGTACTTC. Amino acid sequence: CASSSSGTSGVYEQYF.

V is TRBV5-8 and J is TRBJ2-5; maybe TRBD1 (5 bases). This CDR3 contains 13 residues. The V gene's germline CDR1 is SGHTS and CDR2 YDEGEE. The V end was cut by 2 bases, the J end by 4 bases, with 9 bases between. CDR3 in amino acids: CASSFFGAETQYF. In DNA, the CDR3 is TGTGCCAGCAGCTTTTTTGGGGCAGAGACCCAGTACTTC.

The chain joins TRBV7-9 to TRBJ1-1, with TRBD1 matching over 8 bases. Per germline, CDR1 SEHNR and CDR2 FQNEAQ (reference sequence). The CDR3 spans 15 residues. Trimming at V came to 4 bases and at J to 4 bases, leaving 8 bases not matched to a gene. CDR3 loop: CASSSLDRAGTEAFF. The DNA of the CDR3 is TGTGCCAGCAGCTCCTTGGACAGGGCCGGCACTGAAGCTTTCTTT. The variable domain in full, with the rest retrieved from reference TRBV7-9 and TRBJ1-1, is DTGVSQNPRHKITKRGQNVTFRCDPISEHNRLYWYRQTLGQGPEFLTYFQNEAQLEKSRLLSDRFSAERPKGSFSTLEIQRTEQGDSAMYLCASSSLDRAGTEAFFGQGTRLTVV.

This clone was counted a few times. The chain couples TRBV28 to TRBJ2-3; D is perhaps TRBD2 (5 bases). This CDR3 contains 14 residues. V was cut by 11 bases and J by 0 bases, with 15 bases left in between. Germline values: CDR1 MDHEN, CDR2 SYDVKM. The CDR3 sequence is CAVGGAASTDTQYF. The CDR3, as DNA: TGTGCCGTAGGAGGAGCGGCTAGCACAGATACGCAGTATTTT.

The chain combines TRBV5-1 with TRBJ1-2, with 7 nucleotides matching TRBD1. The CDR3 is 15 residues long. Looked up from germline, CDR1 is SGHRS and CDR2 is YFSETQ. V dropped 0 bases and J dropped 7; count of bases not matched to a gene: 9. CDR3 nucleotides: TGCGCCAGCAGCTTGGACCAGGGGGGAATCGGTGGCTACACCTTC. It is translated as CASSLDQGGIGGYTF.